This is a list of T cell receptor beta chains from one sample in a study of T cells in localized non-small cell lung cancer. Data came from immunoSEQ multiplex PCR; TCRdb stores just in-frame clones and leaves some out. The table includes over 20,000 clones, about 90% detected once. Material: peripheral blood, obtained before any cancer treatment. These receptors were obtained from a male donor aged 60 or over with stage I squamous cell lung carcinoma. CDR3s include the opening cysteine and the closing phenylalanine or tryptophan. D genes are given only for firm matches. Clone size is shown for a subset of rows, as once, few, many or a class of expanded clone.

j_gene: TRBJ1-5; abundance: .; d_gene: TRBD1; v_gene: TRBV30; CDR3nt: TGTGCCTGGAAGGGGACAGGGCTGAGCAATCAGCCCCAGCATTTT; CDR3aa: CAWKGTGLSNQPQHF
j_gene: TRBJ1-6; abundance: .; d_gene: .; v_gene: TRBV4-1; CDR3nt: TGCGCCAGCAGCCAAAGCCCCGTCCCTAATTCACCCCTCCACTTT; CDR3aa: CASSQSPVPNSPLHF
j_gene: TRBJ2-1; abundance: .; d_gene: .; v_gene: TRBV18; CDR3nt: TGTGCCAGCTCGTCTCAGGGCAATGAGCAGTTCTTC; CDR3aa: CASSSQGNEQFF
j_gene: TRBJ2-1; abundance: once; d_gene: .; v_gene: TRBV13; CDR3nt: TGTGCCAGCAGCTTAGCCTTAAACAATGAGCAGTTCTTC; CDR3aa: CASSLALNNEQFF
j_gene: TRBJ2-1; abundance: .; d_gene: .; v_gene: TRBV11-2; CDR3nt: TGTGCCAGCAGCCCCGGGAGAACCACTAACAATGAGCAGTTCTTC; CDR3aa: CASSPGRTTNNEQFF
j_gene: TRBJ2-1; abundance: .; d_gene: .; v_gene: TRBV4-1; CDR3nt: TGCGCCAGCAGCAGCCTTAAAAGTCCTGAGCAGTTCTTC; CDR3aa: CASSSLKSPEQFF
j_gene: TRBJ2-7; abundance: .; d_gene: .; v_gene: TRBV6-5; CDR3nt: TGTGCCAGCAGTTTCGCAGGACAGTCTGGGCGATACGAGCAGTACTTC; CDR3aa: CASSFAGQSGRYEQYF
j_gene: TRBJ1-4; abundance: .; d_gene: .; v_gene: TRBV5-6; CDR3nt: TGTGCCAGCAGCTTGGGATGGGAGCAGGGCTCTGTAAAACTGTTTTTT; CDR3aa: CASSLGWEQGSVKLFF
j_gene: TRBJ2-2; abundance: medium-sized; d_gene: .; v_gene: TRBV6-5; CDR3nt: TGTGCCAGCAGTTACTCGAGTTTTTCCGGGGAGCTGTTTTTT; CDR3aa: CASSYSSFSGELFF
j_gene: TRBJ1-6; abundance: .; d_gene: .; v_gene: TRBV18; CDR3nt: TGTGCCAGCTCCCCTAAGGCGCTCACCACCCAACCGGGAAATTCACCCCTCCACTTT; CDR3aa: CASSPKALTTQPGNSPLHF
j_gene: TRBJ1-6; abundance: .; d_gene: .; v_gene: TRBV6-1; CDR3nt: TGTGCCAGCAAGGAACTGCCGGATTCACCCCTCCACTTT; CDR3aa: CASKELPDSPLHF